What follows describes a single T cell receptor (beta chain). The antigen it recognizes is unknown. Per-base qualities were not stored, and no clone one base away is much larger. This sample is drawn from a study of T cell repertoires in aging, cancer and after chemotherapy (dated by TCRdb to between 2018 and 2021). About the study as a whole: The donors fell into six age groups ranging from 30 or younger to 70 or older, and each group had at least three individuals. The full dataset contained several million TCR reads. Alongside about 97 healthy donors serving as a reference group, the cohort included 200 to 250 cancer patients, of whom roughly 92 had hematological cancers and 124 had solid cancers. Healthy donor control TCR repertoires were recorded over several months to years and showed clear clonal overlap across re-sampling. Peripheral blood TCR beta repertoires from healthy donors and cancer patients were profiled to examine immunoaging and T cell reconstitution after chemotherapy. Study-level results and caveats: The authors noted that the repertoire data do not allow conclusions about immunological memory after chemotherapy. Compared with age-matched healthy donors, untreated patients with either hematological or solid cancers had significantly lower TCR diversity in the blood along with higher clonality. Declining TCR diversity with age in healthy donors was mainly explained by loss of richness; in cancer patients, loss of evenness also contributed. An increase in median generation probability over the chemotherapy interval was observed in both cancer cohorts, suggesting that the repertoire was reconstituted through rebound thymic output.

Using a mixed TRB-A/B primer pool, multiplex touch-down PCR amplified rearranged TRB sequences covering the V, D and J segments. Illumina adapters and sample indices were attached to the amplicons through two consecutive PCR reactions run with Phusion HS II polymerase. After gel purification with the NucleoSpin Gel and PCR Clean-up kit, the amplicons were checked using Qubit and an Agilent 2100 Bioanalyzer. Sequencing of libraries was carried out on an Illumina MiSeq in 600-cycle, single-indexed, paired-end runs. For the original study's pipeline: MiXCR versions 2.12 and 3.0.5 were used to process TRB sequences. A clone was defined as each unique CDR3 nucleotide sequence, and only productive sequences supported by at least two reads were kept. Shannon diversity, evenness, clonality (one minus evenness), and alpha-parameterized diversity profiles from alpha 0 to 5 were included as repertoire metrics. The IGoR algorithm was used to calculate generation probabilities of clones in the paired pre- and post-chemotherapy samples. Starting from the raw public reads, TCRdb applied fastp trimming at Q25, assembled clones with MiXCR and retained in-frame beta chains. Records with the same CDR3 protein are collapsed into one entry carrying the most frequent genes and DNA. TCRdb's processing, not the authors' own work, is the source of the V and J calls. Recorded for this sample are several thousand distinct CDR3 sequences; roughly two fifths of them occurred a single time. The ten largest account for about 15% of the sample.

The CDR3 spans 17 residues, from the cysteine through the phenylalanine. Only the CDR3 region is kept as DNA, spanning 51 bases read in frame from base 1. In the germline V gene, CDR1 corresponds to MNHEY and CDR2 to SVGAGI. The junction shows trimming of 7 bases on V and 0 bases on J, plus 21 bases between the germline ends. TCR beta rearrangements were amplified from genomic DNA extracted from peripheral blood rather than from sorted cells or RNA. The receptor was derived from a human donor in good health. The sequencing input was blood. The rearrangement combines TRBV6-5 with TRBJ1-1; matching of 5 bases hints at TRBD1 as the D gene. This receptor carries the CDR3 CASIPGPGRNMNTEAFF. The nucleotides are TGTGCCAGCATCCCGGGGCCAGGGAGGAACATGAACACTGAAGCTTTCTTT.